These 19 T cell receptor beta chains share one sample of origin, sequenced in a study of neurological immune-mediated disorders. Via MiXCR, TCRdb re-called the 5' RACE reads, giving one row per CDR3 protein. This sample carries 45,000 to 70,000 distinct CDR3 sequences, around 4.4% of them seen once, and the ten largest clones take 2.9%. The sample was PBMCs. The origin of the receptors is a man between 50 and 59 years old with multiple sclerosis.

This clonotype was observed many times. The rearrangement links TRBV20-1 to TRBJ2-7; TRBD1 might be the D (6 bases). The CDR3 sequence is 15 residues long. Germline CDR1 reads DFQATT; CDR2 reads SNEGSKA (reference sequence). The CDR3 DNA reads TGCAGCGCAAACTGGGGGCACTTCCGATCAGACGAGCAGTACTTC. It codes for CSANWGHFRSDEQYF.

This clonotype was recorded a few times. The V call is TRBV7-8, the J call TRBJ2-2; TRBD2 matches 7 bases. V dropped 7 bases and J dropped 3; count of bases not matched to a gene: 5. In germline, CDR1 is SGHVS, CDR2 FQNEAQ. The CDR3 length is 14 residues. CDR3 sequence (DNA): TGTGCCAGCATGGGAGGGGCCTACACCGGGGAGCTGTTTTTT. Translation: CASMGGAYTGELFF.

In this sample, this clonotype turned up many times. The genes are TRBV20-1 and TRBJ2-1; 9 bases are shared with TRBD2. Germline CDR1 DFQATT, CDR2 SNEGSKA (reference sequence). The CDR3 has 21 amino acids. The V and J ends lost 0 bases and 0 bases, in that order; junction bases with no gene match: 18. The CDR3 loop is CSARDLLAGPEALSSYNEQFF. In nucleotides, the CDR3 is TGCAGTGCTAGAGATCTTCTAGCGGGGCCGGAGGCCCTAAGCTCCTACAATGAGCAGTTCTTC.

The table lists this clonotype with many counts. Written as DNA, the CDR3 is TGTGCCAGCAGTCCCCGGCGGGCCTACGAGCAGTACTTC. This sequence encodes CASSPRRAYEQYF. The rearrangement joins TRBV12-3 or TRBV12-4 to TRBJ2-7; tentatively, D is TRBD2 (5 bases). V gave up 5 bases and J gave up 2 bases, with 10 bases separating them. This CDR3 region has 13 residues.

This clonotype was detected many times. The V call is TRBV27, the J call TRBJ1-1; D ambiguous. CDR3 length: 15 residues. The V end lost 0 bases, the J end lost 2 bases, and 10 bases lay between the germline ends. Germline CDR1 is MNHEY and CDR2 is SMNVEV (reference sequence). The CDR3 nucleotides are TGTGCCAGCAGTTTATCCCGCCGACAAAACACTGAAGCTTTCTTT. This gives the protein CASSLSRRQNTEAFF.

Many counts were recorded for this clonotype. V gene TRBV20-1 combines with J gene TRBJ1-2, with TRBD1 identical over 10 bases. The ends lost 6 bases at V and 4 bases at J; junction bases unmatched: 14. The CDR3 sequence is 16 residues long. Germline CDR1 DFQATT, CDR2 SNEGSKA (reference sequence). As DNA, the CDR3 is TGCAGTGCCAATATCCCGGGACAGGGGTTCGGCTATGGCTACACCTTC. It is translated as CSANIPGQGFGYGYTF.

In this sample, this clonotype turned up many times. This CDR3 is CASSSKLGEFGTEAFF. CDR3 DNA: TGTGCCAGCAGCTCAAAGTTGGGGGAGTTCGGCACTGAAGCTTTCTTT. The J gene is TRBJ1-1, the V gene TRBV5-5; D possibly corresponds to TRBD1 (5 bases). Germline V lookup: CDR1 SGHKS, CDR2 YYEKEE (reference sequence). This CDR3 is 16 amino acids long. V was trimmed by 3 bases and J by 4 bases, leaving 19 bases between them.

Ten or more counts support this clonotype. The chain recombines TRBV10-3 with TRBJ2-5, with TRBD2 matching 10 bases. Losses at the gene ends were 7 bases for V and 5 bases for J; bases not matched to a gene: 7. The CDR3 sequence is 14 residues long. Germline loops: CDR1 ENHRY, CDR2 SYGVKD. The DNA for the CDR3 is TGTGCCATCACGGCTAGCGGGAGAGGGGAGACCCAGTACTTC. Its translation: CAITASGRGETQYF.

The V and J genes are TRBV18 and TRBJ1-2; no clear D gene. Trimming pared 0 bases from V and 6 bases from J, leaving 11 bases between. Germline CDR1 KGHSH, CDR2 LQKENI. The CDR3 is made up of 14 amino acids. CDR3 DNA: TGTGCCAGCTCACCACCGGCGAGTTTGAATGGCTACACCTTC. This sequence encodes CASSPPASLNGYTF.

The chain has TRBV20-1 and TRBJ2-7; 10 nucleotides line up with TRBD1. The V segment lost 6 bases and the J segment 5 bases; nucleotides outside the gene matches: 1. Germline CDR1 and CDR2: DFQATT and SNEGSKA (reference sequence). This CDR3 contains 11 residues. CDR3 nucleotide sequence: TGCAGTGCCGGGACAGGGGACGAGCAGTACTTC. As protein: CSAGTGDEQYF.

In this sample, this clonotype turned up many times. This chain links TRBV5-1 with TRBJ2-3, with D perhaps matching TRBD1 (5 bases). Deletions cut 1 base from V and 4 bases from J, with 10 bases between. The germline V gene has CDR1 SGHRS and CDR2 YFSETQ. This CDR3 has 14 residues. CDR3 nucleotide sequence: TGCGCCAGCAGCTTGTTCAGGGAAGCAGATACGCAGTATTTT. Amino acids: CASSLFREADTQYF.

This clonotype was detected a few times. Since a much larger clone is just one base distant, this may be a read error. The genes are TRBV10-3 and TRBJ2-1; 9 nucleotides agree with TRBD1. CDR3 length: 15 residues. Per germline, CDR1 ENHRY and CDR2 SYGVKD. J gave up 8 bases and V 3 bases, and 8 bases lay outside the gene matches. CDR3 in amino acids: CAISDDRGSTDEQFF. DNA of the CDR3: TGTGCCATCAGTGACGACAGGGGGAGTACAGATGAGCAGTTCTTC.

A few counts support this clonotype. The CDR3 sequence is CASSLRGDPKYF. The CDR3 DNA is TGTGCCAGCAGTTTAAGAGGGGACCCGAAGTACTTC. The chain is built from TRBV28 and TRBJ2-7, with D possibly being TRBD1 or TRBD2 (5 bases each). The V end lost 2 bases, the J end lost 11 bases, and 13 bases lay between the germline ends. This CDR3 contains 12 residues. The germline V gene has CDR1 MDHEN and CDR2 SYDVKM.

This clonotype was observed at least ten times. The chain uses TRBV6-1 and TRBJ2-2; D is uncertain. The germline V gene has CDR1 MNHNS and CDR2 SASEGT. V was trimmed by 4 bases and J by 7 bases, leaving 19 bases between them. The CDR3 is 16 residues long. The CDR3 DNA reads as TGTGCCAGCAGTGCCACCCAAGCGTTCTCTGGCGGGGAGCTGTTTTTT. Protein product: CASSATQAFSGGELFF.

At least ten counts were recorded for this clonotype. A read error may account for a junction end that differs from germline. V gene TRBV5-1 combines with J gene TRBJ1-5; D is ambiguous. This CDR3 has 14 residues. Looked up from germline, CDR1 is SGHRS and CDR2 is YFSETQ. The CDR3 loop is CASSLDGSNQPQNF. As DNA, the CDR3 is TGCGCCAGCAGCTTGGACGGTAGCAATCAGCCCCAGAATTTT. Variable domain in full (rest from reference TRBV5-1 and TRBJ1-5): KAGVTQTPRYLIKTRGQQVTLSCSPISGHRSVSWYQQTPGQGLQFLFEYFSETQRNKGNFPGRFSGRQFSNSRSEMNVSTLELGDSALYLCASSLDGSNQPQNFGDGTRLSIL.

There are many counts of this clonotype. The V and J genes are TRBV25-1 and TRBJ2-3; D unresolved. There are 12 residues in the CDR3. Germline loops: CDR1 MGHDK, CDR2 SYGVNS. Trimming removed 2 bases at V and 9 bases at J, with 9 bases between. For the CDR3, the DNA is TGTGCCAGCAGTGAAAGGATCTACACGCAGTATTTT. It encodes CASSERIYTQYF.

This clonotype has just a few counts. This chain uses TRBV20-1 with TRBJ2-5; D uncertain. The CDR3 sequence is 12 residues long. Germline V gene sequence: CDR1 DFQATT, CDR2 SNEGSKA (reference sequence). V lost 3 bases to trimming and J lost 3 bases, with 8 bases between them. The CDR3 region has the DNA TGCAGTGCTAGGACAACAAAAGAGACCCAGTACTTC. This translates into CSARTTKETQYF.

This clonotype was observed many times. The chain is built from TRBV7-9 and TRBJ2-7, with D tentatively TRBD1 or TRBD2 (5 bases each). Germline V gene sequence: CDR1 SEHNR, CDR2 FQNEAQ (reference sequence). Between the trimmed V and J ends, which lost 4 bases and 2 bases, there was a span of 15 bases. CDR3 length: 15 residues. The CDR3 nucleotides read TGTGCCAGCAGCTCAGCCCGGGACGGTACCTACGAGCAGTACTTC. This sequence encodes CASSSARDGTYEQYF.

At least ten counts were recorded for this clonotype. The chain recombines TRBV11-2 with TRBJ2-2; 7 nucleotides align to TRBD1. The V gene's germline CDR1 is SGHAT and CDR2 FQNNGV. The V gene end was trimmed by 1 base and the J gene end by 0 bases; junction bases not matched to a gene: 2. This CDR3 has 16 amino acids. The CDR3 coding sequence is TGTGCCAGCAGCTTAGGAGGGGGCGCGAACACCGGGGAGCTGTTTTTT. Amino acid sequence: CASSLGGGANTGELFF.